This is a list of T cell receptor beta chains from one sample in a study of blood T cells in healthy people across ages. MiXCR, run by TCRdb on the 5' RACE reads, gives a single entry per CDR3 protein. Of 780,000 or so distinct CDR3 sequences listed, about 48% are singletons. The specimen was blood. The receptor set was obtained from a man at least 80 years old in good health. Both conserved end residues are part of each CDR3. D genes are given only for firm matches. Not all rows give a size; the values are once, few, many and, for expanded clones, a class.

v_call	clone_size	j_call	d_call	cdr3_length	cdr3_nt	cdr3_aa
TRBV27	few	TRBJ2-4	TRBD2	12	TGTGCCAGCAGTTACCTAGCGGGAGAGACGTACTTC	CASSYLAGETYF
TRBV14	NA	TRBJ1-4	TRBD1	15	TGTGCCAGCAGCCAGATTACAGGGGGCGCGGAAAAACTGTTTTTT	CASSQITGGAEKLFF
TRBV24-1	NA	TRBJ1-2	TRBD1	18	TGTGCCACCAGTGGGATCCGGGACAGGGAAAAGGGGTTCTATGGCTACACCTTC	CATSGIRDREKGFYGYTF
TRBV24-1	few	TRBJ2-5	TRBD2	15	TGTGCCACCAGTGCTGGGGGGGAAGTCTCGGAGACCCAGTACTTC	CATSAGGEVSETQYF
TRBV28	NA	TRBJ1-4	TRBD1	16	TGTGCCAGCAGTTCCCAATCTACAGGGGGTGGTGAAAAACTGTTTTTT	CASSSQSTGGGEKLFF
TRBV5-1	NA	TRBJ2-1	NA	14	TGCGCCAGCAGCTTGGTTGGAGGGGACAATGAGCAGTTCTTC	CASSLVGGDNEQFF
TRBV20-1	many	TRBJ2-3	NA	12	TGCAGTGCTAGAGAGACTGGGGGCACGCAGTATTTT	CSARETGGTQYF
TRBV3-1	NA	TRBJ2-7	NA	14	TGTGCCAGCAGCCAAGATATACAGCTTGGCGAGCAGTACTTC	CASSQDIQLGEQYF
TRBV24-1	NA	TRBJ2-7	NA	14	TGTGCCACCAGTGACCAGCGTTGGGGCTACGAGCAGTACTTC	CATSDQRWGYEQYF
TRBV7-2	NA	TRBJ1-2	NA	15	TGTGCCAGCAGCTTAGTTAGCAGGGATAACTATGGCTACACCTTC	CASSLVSRDNYGYTF
TRBV6-1	NA	TRBJ2-1	TRBD2	12	TGTGCCAGCATTAGCGGGAGTGGTGAGCAGTTCTTC	CASISGSGEQFF
TRBV24-1	NA	TRBJ2-2	TRBD1	15	TGTGCCACCAGTGGACAGGGGGCTCGGTCCGGGGAGCTGTTTTTT	CATSGQGARSGELFF
TRBV20-1	few	TRBJ2-5	NA	16	TGCAGTGCTAATTCGGGGGACGTAATCTCGGAAAAGACCCAGTACTTC	CSANSGDVISEKTQYF
TRBV7-9	once	TRBJ2-7	NA	15	TGTGCCAGCAGCGATACACTCACGCCTCCCTACGAGCAGTACTTC	CASSDTLTPPYEQYF
TRBV27	NA	TRBJ1-2	TRBD1	13	TGTGCCAGCAGCCAGACAGGGCAATATGGCTACACCTTC	CASSQTGQYGYTF
TRBV7-2	few	TRBJ2-3	NA	13	TGTGCCAGCAGGTTAGCGGGCACAGATACGCAGTATTTT	CASRLAGTDTQYF
TRBV20-1	few	TRBJ2-7	TRBD1	14	TGCAGTGCTAGTTCTGGGACAGGGGCCTACGAGCAGTACTTC	CSASSGTGAYEQYF
TRBV20-1	few	TRBJ2-1	NA	12	TGCAGTGCCAGACTAGTTCTCCCTGAGCAGTTCTTC	CSARLVLPEQFF
TRBV27	NA	TRBJ2-3	NA	14	TGTGCCAGCAGAAACACCTATCGCACAGATACGCAGTATTTT	CASRNTYRTDTQYF
TRBV20-1	few	TRBJ2-7	TRBD2	13	TGCAGTGTCGGGCGGGGGGGCCCCTACGAGCAGTACTTC	CSVGRGGPYEQYF